This T cell receptor (beta chain) was profiled in a study of T-cell memory formation after mild COVID-19. About this clonotype itself: What it binds is not known.

Germline values: CDR1 ENHRY, CDR2 SYGVKD. V lost 2 bases and J 6 bases, leaving 11 bases between the germline ends. CDR3 length: 13 residues. Study-wide results and caveats: Memory from before infection featured some responding clones, which suggests cross-reactive memory joined.

5'RACE with constant-segment primers yielded barcoded, UMI-tagged TCR alpha and TCR beta cDNA libraries. TCRdb re-derived calls from the 5' RACE reads in MiXCR, one entry per CDR3 protein. The sample records 150,000 to 200,000 distinct CDR3 sequences, more than 14% being singletons. The TCR was taken from an adult woman who had mild COVID-19 (a few samples of this study predate the infection). Cell type and time point are not known. V is TRBV10-3 and J is TRBJ2-7; D possibly matches TRBD1 or TRBD2 (5 bases each). What was sequenced was PBMCs or a T cell subset sorted from them (not recorded which). The CDR3 DNA sequence: TGTGCCATCAGTGAGGTCGGGGCCGGCGAGCAGTACTTC. Translation: CAISEVGAGEQYF.